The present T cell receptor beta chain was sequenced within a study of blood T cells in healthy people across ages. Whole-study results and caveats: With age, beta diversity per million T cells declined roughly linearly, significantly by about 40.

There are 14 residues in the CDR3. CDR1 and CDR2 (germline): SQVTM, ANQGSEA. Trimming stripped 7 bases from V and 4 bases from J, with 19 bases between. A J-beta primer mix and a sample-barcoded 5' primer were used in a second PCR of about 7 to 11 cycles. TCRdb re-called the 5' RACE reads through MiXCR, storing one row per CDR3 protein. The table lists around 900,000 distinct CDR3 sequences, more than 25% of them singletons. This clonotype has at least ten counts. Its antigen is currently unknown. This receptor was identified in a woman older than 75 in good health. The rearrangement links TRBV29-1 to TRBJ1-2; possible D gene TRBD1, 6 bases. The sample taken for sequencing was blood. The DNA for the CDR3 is TGCAGCGCACAAGGTGACAGGACCTCCTATGGCTACACCTTC. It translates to CSAQGDRTSYGYTF. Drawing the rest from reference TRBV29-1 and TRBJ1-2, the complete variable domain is SAVISQKPSRDICQRGTSLTIQCQVDSQVTMMFWYRQQPGQSLTLIATANQGSEATYESGFVIDKFPISRPNLTFSTLTVSNMSPEDSSIYLCSAQGDRTSYGYTFGSGTRLTVV.